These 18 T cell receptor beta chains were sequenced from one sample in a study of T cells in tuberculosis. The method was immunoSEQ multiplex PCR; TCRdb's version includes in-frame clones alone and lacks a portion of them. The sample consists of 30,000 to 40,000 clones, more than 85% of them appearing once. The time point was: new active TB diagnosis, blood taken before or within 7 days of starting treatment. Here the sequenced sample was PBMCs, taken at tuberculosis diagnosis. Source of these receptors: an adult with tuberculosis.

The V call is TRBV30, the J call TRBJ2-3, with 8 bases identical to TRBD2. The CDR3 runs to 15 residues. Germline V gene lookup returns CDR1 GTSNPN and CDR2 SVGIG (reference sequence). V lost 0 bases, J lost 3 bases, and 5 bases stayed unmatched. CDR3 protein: CAWSVRRGETDTQYF. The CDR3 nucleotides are TGTGCCTGGAGTGTGAGGCGGGGGGAAACAGATACGCAGTATTTT.

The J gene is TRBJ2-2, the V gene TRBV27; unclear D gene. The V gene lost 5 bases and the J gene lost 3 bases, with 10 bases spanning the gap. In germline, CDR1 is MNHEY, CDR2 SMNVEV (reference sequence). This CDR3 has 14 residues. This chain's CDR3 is CASSRIEDTGELFF. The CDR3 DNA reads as TGTGCCAGCAGTAGAATAGAGGACACCGGGGAGCTGTTTTTT.

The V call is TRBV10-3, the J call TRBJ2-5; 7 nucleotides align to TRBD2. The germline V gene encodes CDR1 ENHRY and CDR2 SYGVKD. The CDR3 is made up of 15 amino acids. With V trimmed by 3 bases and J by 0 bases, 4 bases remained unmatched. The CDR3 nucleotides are TGTGCCATCAGTGAATCGGGACTAAACCAAGAGACCCAGTACTTC. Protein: CAISESGLNQETQYF.

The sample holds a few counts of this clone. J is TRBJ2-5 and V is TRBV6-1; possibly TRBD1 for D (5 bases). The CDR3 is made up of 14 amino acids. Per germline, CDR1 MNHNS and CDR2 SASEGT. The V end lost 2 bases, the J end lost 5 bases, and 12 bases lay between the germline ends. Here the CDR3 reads CASSELRVGETQYF. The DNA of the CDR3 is TGTGCCAGCAGTGAACTCAGGGTCGGGGAGACCCAGTACTTC.

CDR3 sequence reads: CASRVRSPHEQFF. Written as DNA, the CDR3 is TGTGCCAGCAGGGTGAGGAGCCCCCATGAGCAGTTCTTC. The chain employs TRBV6-4 and TRBJ2-1; D is uncertain. This CDR3 has 13 residues. Between the trimmed V and J ends, which lost 6 bases and 8 bases, there was a span of 14 bases. CDR1 is MRHNA, CDR2 SNTAGT, per germline.

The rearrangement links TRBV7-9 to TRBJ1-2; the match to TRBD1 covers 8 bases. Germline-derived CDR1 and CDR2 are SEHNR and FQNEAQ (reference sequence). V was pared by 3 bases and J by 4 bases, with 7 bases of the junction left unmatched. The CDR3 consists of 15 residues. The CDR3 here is CASSFFPTGVYGYTF. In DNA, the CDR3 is TGTGCCAGCAGCTTCTTCCCGACAGGGGTCTATGGCTACACCTTC. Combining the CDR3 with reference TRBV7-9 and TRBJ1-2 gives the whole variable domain DTGVSQNPRHKITKRGQNVTFRCDPISEHNRLYWYRQTLGQGPEFLTYFQNEAQLEKSRLLSDRFSAERPKGSFSTLEIQRTEQGDSAMYLCASSFFPTGVYGYTFGSGTRLTVV.

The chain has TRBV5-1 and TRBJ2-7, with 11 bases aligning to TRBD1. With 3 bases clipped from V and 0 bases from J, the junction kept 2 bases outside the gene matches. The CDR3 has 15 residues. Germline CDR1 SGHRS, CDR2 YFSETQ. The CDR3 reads CASSSGTGGSYEQYF. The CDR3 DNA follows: TGCGCCAGCAGCTCCGGGACAGGGGGCTCCTACGAGCAGTACTTC. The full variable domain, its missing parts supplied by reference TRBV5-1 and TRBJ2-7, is KAGVTQTPRYLIKTRGQQVTLSCSPISGHRSVSWYQQTPGQGLQFLFEYFSETQRNKGNFPGRFSGRQFSNSRSEMNVSTLELGDSALYLCASSSGTGGSYEQYFGPGTRLTVT.

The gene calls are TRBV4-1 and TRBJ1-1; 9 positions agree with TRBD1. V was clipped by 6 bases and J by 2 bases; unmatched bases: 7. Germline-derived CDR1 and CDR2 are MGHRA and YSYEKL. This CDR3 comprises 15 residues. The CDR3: CASSPRQGGNTEAFF. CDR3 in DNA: TGCGCCAGCAGTCCCCGACAGGGGGGAAACACTGAAGCTTTCTTT.

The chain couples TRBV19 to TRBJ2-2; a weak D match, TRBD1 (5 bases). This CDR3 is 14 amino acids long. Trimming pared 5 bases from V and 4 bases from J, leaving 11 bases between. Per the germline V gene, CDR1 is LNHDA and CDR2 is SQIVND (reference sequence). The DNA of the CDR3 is TGTGCCAGTAGTCTGCAGGGCATCACCGGGGAGCTGTTTTTT. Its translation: CASSLQGITGELFF.

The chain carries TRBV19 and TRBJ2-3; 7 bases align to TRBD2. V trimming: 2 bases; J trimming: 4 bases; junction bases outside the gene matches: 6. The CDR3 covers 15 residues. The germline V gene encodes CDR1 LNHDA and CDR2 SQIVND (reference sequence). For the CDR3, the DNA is TGTGCCAGTAGTATAAGACTAGCCTCCTCAGATACGCAGTATTTT. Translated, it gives CASSIRLASSDTQYF.

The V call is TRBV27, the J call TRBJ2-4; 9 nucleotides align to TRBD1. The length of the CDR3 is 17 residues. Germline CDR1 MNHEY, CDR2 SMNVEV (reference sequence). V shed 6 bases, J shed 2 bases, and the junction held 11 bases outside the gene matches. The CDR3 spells CASRPAGTGKTKNIQYF. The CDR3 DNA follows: TGTGCCAGCAGACCGGCCGGGACAGGGAAAACCAAAAACATTCAGTACTTC.

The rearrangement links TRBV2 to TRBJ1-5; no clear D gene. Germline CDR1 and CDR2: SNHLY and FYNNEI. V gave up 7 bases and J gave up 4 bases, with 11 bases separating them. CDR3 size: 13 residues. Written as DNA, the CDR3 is TGTGCCAGCAACACTAGCCCAAATCAGCCCCAGCATTTT. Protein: CASNTSPNQPQHF.

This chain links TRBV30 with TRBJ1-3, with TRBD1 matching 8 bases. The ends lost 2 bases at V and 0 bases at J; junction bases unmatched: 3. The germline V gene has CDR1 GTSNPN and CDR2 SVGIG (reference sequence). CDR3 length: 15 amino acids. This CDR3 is CAWSLGQGSGNTIYF. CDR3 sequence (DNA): TGTGCCTGGAGTTTAGGACAGGGCTCTGGAAACACCATATATTTT.

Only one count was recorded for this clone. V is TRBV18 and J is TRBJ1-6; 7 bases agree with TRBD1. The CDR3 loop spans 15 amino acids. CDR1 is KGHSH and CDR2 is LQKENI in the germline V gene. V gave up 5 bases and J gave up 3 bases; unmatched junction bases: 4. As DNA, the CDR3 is TGTGCCAGCTCAGGACAGGAGTTCTATAATTCACCCCTCCACTTT. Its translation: CASSGQEFYNSPLHF.

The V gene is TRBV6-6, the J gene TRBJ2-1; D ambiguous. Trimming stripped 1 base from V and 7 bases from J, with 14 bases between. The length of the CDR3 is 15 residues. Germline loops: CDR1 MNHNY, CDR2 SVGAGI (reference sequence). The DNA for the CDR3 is TGTGCCAGCAGTTACTACGCGGCTGTCGTAAATGAGCAGTTCTTC. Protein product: CASSYYAAVVNEQFF.

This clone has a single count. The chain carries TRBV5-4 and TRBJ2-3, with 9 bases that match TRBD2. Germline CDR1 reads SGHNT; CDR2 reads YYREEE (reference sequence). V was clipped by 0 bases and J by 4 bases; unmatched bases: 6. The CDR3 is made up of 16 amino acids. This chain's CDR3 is CASSLAAGGPPDTQYF. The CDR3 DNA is TGTGCCAGCAGCTTGGCCGCGGGAGGGCCCCCAGATACGCAGTATTTT.

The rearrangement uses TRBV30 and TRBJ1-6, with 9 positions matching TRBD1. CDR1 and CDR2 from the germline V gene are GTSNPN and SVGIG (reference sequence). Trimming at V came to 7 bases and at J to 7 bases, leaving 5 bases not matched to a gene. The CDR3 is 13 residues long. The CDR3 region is CASRTGVNSPLHF. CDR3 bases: TGTGCCTCCCGGACAGGGGTCAATTCACCCCTCCACTTT.

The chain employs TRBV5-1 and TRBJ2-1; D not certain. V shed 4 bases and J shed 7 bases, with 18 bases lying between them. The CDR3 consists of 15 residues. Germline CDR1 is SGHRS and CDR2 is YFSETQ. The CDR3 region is CASSPGPPLRNEQFF. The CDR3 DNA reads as TGCGCCAGCAGCCCCGGCCCGCCGCTGCGGAATGAGCAGTTCTTC.